This entry lists 30 T cell receptor beta chains sequenced from one sample in a study of cytomegalovirus exposure and HLA in healthy donors. PCR amplification relied on 60 Vbeta primers (plus 13 Jbeta primers). Libraries were prepared by immunoSEQ multiplex PCR; TCRdb keeps only in-frame clonotypes and omits some of them. Of 80,000 to 100,000 clones in the sample, about 80% were seen once. The sequenced sample consisted of PBMCs. These receptors all stem from a man in his late teens or twenties in good health and CMV-seropositive.

DNA of the CDR3: TGTGCCAGCAGCTTATTCCTAGCGGGGTCAGCGAACACCGGGGAGCTGTTTTTT. This encodes CASSLFLAGSANTGELFF. The gene calls are TRBV7-6 and TRBJ2-2; TRBD2 matches 9 bases. The CDR3 runs 18 residues. The V gene's germline CDR1 is SGHVS and CDR2 FNYEAQ. The V and J ends lost 2 bases and 0 bases, in that order; junction bases with no gene match: 7. The whole variable domain, filled in from reference TRBV7-6 and TRBJ2-2, reads GAGVSQSPRYKVTKRGQDVALRCDPISGHVSLYWYRQALGQGPEFLTYFNYEAQQDKSGLPNDRFSAERPEGSISTLTIQRTEQRDSAMYRCASSLFLAGSANTGELFFGEGSRLTVL.

This clone has only one observation. V and J are TRBV11-2 and TRBJ1-3, with a tentative D call TRBD1 (6 bases). V lost 3 bases to trimming and J lost 3 bases, with 18 bases between them. Germline V gives CDR1 SGHAT, CDR2 FQNNGV. The CDR3 spans 17 residues. CDR3 sequence: CASSFYQGMYRGNTIYF. The CDR3 nucleotides read TGTGCCAGCAGCTTTTACCAGGGGATGTATCGTGGAAACACCATATATTTT. The whole variable domain, filled in from reference TRBV11-2 and TRBJ1-3, reads EAGVAQSPRYKIIEKRQSVAFWCNPISGHATLYWYQQILGQGPKLLIQFQNNGVVDDSQLPKDRFSAERLKGVDSTLKIQPAKLEDSAVYLCASSFYQGMYRGNTIYFGEGSWLTVV.

The chain carries TRBV13 and TRBJ2-2; D is perhaps TRBD2 (5 bases). Germline V gives CDR1 PRHDT, CDR2 FYEKMQ (reference sequence). V was cut by 4 bases and J by 2 bases, with 14 bases left in between. The CDR3 loop spans 16 amino acids. CDR3 sequence (DNA): TGTGCCAGCAGCTCACCGGGATCTATTAACACCGGGGAGCTGTTTTTT. Translation gives CASSSPGSINTGELFF.

The V and J genes are TRBV16 and TRBJ2-2; 10 bases agree with TRBD1. CDR3 size: 15 residues. V lost 3 bases and J lost 4; bases outside the gene matches: 2. CDR1 and CDR2 from the germline V gene are KGHSY and FQNENV. CDR3 sequence (DNA): TGTGCCAGCAGCCAGTGGACAGGGGGCACCGGGGAGCTGTTTTTT. Amino acid sequence: CASSQWTGGTGELFF.

The chain couples TRBV6-6 to TRBJ2-7, with TRBD1 matching over 9 bases. V lost 6 bases to trimming and J lost 2 bases; unmatched junction nucleotides: 5. The CDR3 contains 14 residues. CDR1 and CDR2 (germline): MNHNY, SVGAGI (reference sequence). For the CDR3, the DNA is TGTGCCAGCAGGGGACAGGGTAATGCCTACGAGCAGTACTTC. Its translation is CASRGQGNAYEQYF.

The chain joins TRBV5-6 to TRBJ2-7; 9 bases align to TRBD1. After removal of 0 bases from V and 5 bases from J, the junction contained 9 bases not matched to a gene. CDR1 and CDR2 from the germline V gene are SGHDT and YYEEEE. The CDR3 spans 16 residues. The CDR3 DNA follows: TGTGCCAGCAGCTTGGGGACCGGGACAGGGTTCCACGAGCAGTACTTC. Translated: CASSLGTGTGFHEQYF.

This chain links TRBV6-1 with TRBJ2-7; no clear D gene. The CDR3 totals 13 residues. V was pared by 0 bases and J by 3 bases, with 6 bases between. Per germline, CDR1 MNHNS and CDR2 SASEGT. The CDR3 loop is CASSEAEFYEQYF. DNA for the CDR3: TGTGCCAGCAGTGAAGCCGAGTTCTACGAGCAGTACTTC.

This clone has just a few counts. The chain employs TRBV6-1 and TRBJ1-5, with TRBD1 matching 9 bases. Losses at the gene ends were 3 bases for V and 7 bases for J; bases not matched to a gene: 7. This CDR3 comprises 15 residues. In germline, CDR1 is MNHNS, CDR2 SASEGT. CDR3 in amino acids: CASSEGTGRGQPQHF. For the CDR3, the DNA is TGTGCCAGCAGTGAGGGGACAGGGAGGGGGCAGCCCCAGCATTTT.

The genes are TRBV7-3 and TRBJ2-3; no clear D gene. The CDR3 is made up of 13 amino acids. CDR1 SGHTA and CDR2 FQGTGA come from the germline V gene. V was shortened by 4 bases and J by 1 base, with 6 bases between the two germline ends. CDR3 amino acids: CASSSYRTDTQYF. CDR3 DNA sequence: TGTGCCAGCAGCTCCTATCGCACAGATACGCAGTATTTT. The whole variable domain, filled in from reference TRBV7-3 and TRBJ2-3, reads GAGVSQTPSNKVTEKGKYVELRCDPISGHTALYWYRQSLGQGPEFLIYFQGTGAADDSGLPNDRFFAVRPEGSVSTLKIQRTERGDSAVYLCASSSYRTDTQYFGPGTRLTVL.

The chain links TRBV5-1 to TRBJ2-1; possible D gene TRBD2, 5 bases. Trimming pared 3 bases from V and 5 bases from J, leaving 15 bases between. Germline V CDR1 and CDR2: SGHRS, YFSETQ. This CDR3 spans 15 amino acids. DNA of the CDR3: TGCGCCAGCAGCTCGGAAGGACTTGCTAACAATGAGCAGTTCTTC. It codes for CASSSEGLANNEQFF.

Only a few counts were recorded for this clone. The chain combines TRBV28 with TRBJ1-1, with D possibly matching TRBD1 (5 bases). Germline loops: CDR1 MDHEN, CDR2 SYDVKM. This CDR3 spans 14 amino acids. Trimming removed 1 base at V and 7 bases at J, with 13 bases between. CDR3 sequence: CASSLLKGAVEAFF. Here the CDR3 DNA reads TGTGCCAGCAGTTTATTGAAAGGGGCGGTTGAAGCTTTCTTT.

This rearrangement joins TRBV7-9 to TRBJ1-1; no clear D. This CDR3 has 14 residues. The ends were cut back, 5 bases at V and 2 bases at J, with 12 bases in the middle. CDR1 and CDR2 from the germline V gene are SEHNR and FQNEAQ (reference sequence). For the CDR3, the DNA is TGTGCCAGCAGCCCCGGCGGGGTAAACACTGAAGCTTTCTTT. It is translated as CASSPGGVNTEAFF.

V usage is TRBV27 and J usage is TRBJ1-2; D is unresolved. The CDR3 spans 11 residues. V lost 6 bases and J 3 bases, leaving 5 bases between the germline ends. The germline CDR1 and CDR2 sequences are MNHEY and SMNVEV (reference sequence). CDR3: CASRSYYGYTF. CDR3 in DNA: TGTGCCAGCAGGAGCTACTATGGCTACACCTTC.

The chain links TRBV5-1 to TRBJ1-1; D unclear. The V gene lost 0 bases and the J gene lost 3 bases, with 15 bases spanning the gap. The CDR3 is 16 residues long. The germline CDR1 and CDR2 sequences are SGHRS and YFSETQ. The CDR3 loop is CASSLAGSVKHTEAFF. As DNA, the CDR3 is TGCGCCAGCAGCTTGGCAGGATCGGTGAAGCACACTGAAGCTTTCTTT.

CDR3 DNA sequence: TGCGCCAGCAGCAGAGGACAGGAGGGCGCCTACAATGAGCAGTTCTTC. Amino acid sequence: CASSRGQEGAYNEQFF. This chain connects TRBV5-1 to TRBJ2-1; D is perhaps TRBD1 (7 bases). V was trimmed by 4 bases and J by 2 bases, leaving 16 bases between them. Germline loops: CDR1 SGHRS, CDR2 YFSETQ. The length of the CDR3 is 16 residues. The whole variable domain, remainder taken from reference TRBV5-1 and TRBJ2-1, is KAGVTQTPRYLIKTRGQQVTLSCSPISGHRSVSWYQQTPGQGLQFLFEYFSETQRNKGNFPGRFSGRQFSNSRSEMNVSTLELGDSALYLCASSRGQEGAYNEQFFGPGTRLTVL.

This clone was seen a single time. The gene calls are TRBV5-5 and TRBJ2-2; 8 bases line up with TRBD1. The CDR3 loop spans 15 amino acids. V dropped 4 bases and J dropped 5; count of bases not matched to a gene: 7. Germline V gene data show CDR1 as SGHKS and CDR2 as YYEKEE (reference sequence). Here the CDR3 reads CASSQGQVGTGELFF. CDR3 bases: TGTGCCAGCAGCCAGGGACAGGTGGGGACCGGGGAGCTGTTTTTT. Full variable domain (rest looked up from reference TRBV5-5 and TRBJ2-2): DAGVTQSPTHLIKTRGQQVTLRCSPISGHKSVSWYQQVLGQGPQFIFQYYEKEERGRGNFPDRFSARQFPNYSSELNVNALLLGDSALYLCASSQGQVGTGELFFGEGSRLTVL.

This clone was detected a few times. The gene calls are TRBV5-8 and TRBJ2-6, with a possible D match to TRBD1 (6 bases). CDR3 size: 14 residues. Germline assignment: CDR1 SGHTS and CDR2 YDEGEE. V was pared by 5 bases and J by 3 bases, with 9 bases between. CDR3 DNA: TGTGCCAGCAGGACAGGTGGTGGGGCCAACGTCCTGACTTTC. Protein sequence: CASRTGGGANVLTF.

This rearrangement joins TRBV30 to TRBJ1-6; D gene uncertain. This CDR3 has 13 amino acids. Deletions cut 3 bases from V and 3 bases from J, with 6 bases between. Looked up from germline, CDR1 is GTSNPN and CDR2 is SVGIG (reference sequence). This CDR3 is CAWREVYNSPLHF. DNA of the CDR3: TGTGCCTGGAGGGAGGTCTATAATTCACCCCTCCACTTT.

This chain links TRBV9 with TRBJ2-1; D possibly corresponds to TRBD2 (5 bases). Germline assignment: CDR1 SGDLS and CDR2 YYNGEE. This CDR3 has 15 residues. V lost 3 bases and J lost 1, with 11 bases in between. The CDR3 DNA is TGTGCCAGCAGCGCTCGGGATGCTTCCTACAATGAGCAGTTCTTC. This translates into CASSARDASYNEQFF.

The chain recombines TRBV7-2 with TRBJ2-7; 7 bases line up with TRBD1. This CDR3 has 14 residues. The J segment lost 5 bases and the V segment lost 2 bases, leaving 6 bases of the junction unmatched. Germline values: CDR1 SGHTA, CDR2 FQGNSA. Here the CDR3 reads CASSLPDRAHEQYF. The CDR3 DNA reads as TGTGCCAGCAGCTTACCCGACAGGGCCCACGAGCAGTACTTC.

The chain links TRBV7-9 to TRBJ2-5, with 8 bases that match TRBD2. This CDR3 region has 16 residues. The V and J ends lost 3 bases and 2 bases, in that order; junction bases with no gene match: 8. The germline CDR1 and CDR2 sequences are SEHNR and FQNEAQ (reference sequence). The CDR3, as DNA: TGTGCCAGCAGCTTCCGGTTAGCGGGGACGCAAGAGACCCAGTACTTC. Residues: CASSFRLAGTQETQYF.

The rearrangement uses TRBV5-1 and TRBJ2-7, with unresolved D. Germline V lookup: CDR1 SGHRS, CDR2 YFSETQ. Trimming pared 0 bases from V and 0 bases from J, leaving 10 bases between. CDR3 size: 15 residues. The CDR3 coding sequence is TGCGCCAGCAGCTTGGCGCCCGATAGCTCCTACGAGCAGTACTTC. Translating gives CASSLAPDSSYEQYF.

The rearrangement links TRBV7-9 to TRBJ1-4, with 7 bases fitting TRBD1. This CDR3 has 14 amino acids. Germline V gene sequence: CDR1 SEHNR, CDR2 FQNEAQ (reference sequence). The trim removed 2 bases at V and 10 bases at J, leaving 7 bases unmatched. The CDR3 DNA reads as TGTGCCAGCAGCTTACAGGGGGAAATCGGAAAACTGTTTTTT. Encoded protein: CASSLQGEIGKLFF.

This rearrangement joins TRBV5-4 to TRBJ2-5; TRBD2 aligns across 11 bases. Germline trimming cut 6 bases from V and 5 bases from J; bases unmatched to any gene: 3. The germline gives CDR1 SGHNT, CDR2 YYREEE (reference sequence). The CDR3 covers 13 residues. CDR3 amino acids: CASNLAGGETQYF. The CDR3 region has the DNA TGTGCCAGCAACTTAGCGGGAGGGGAGACCCAGTACTTC.

This clone was observed a handful of times. V is TRBV6-4 and J is TRBJ1-1; possibly TRBD1 for D (6 bases). The CDR3 spans 14 residues. Trimming removed 6 bases from V and 1 base from J, with 12 bases in between. Germline values: CDR1 MRHNA, CDR2 SNTAGT. The CDR3 reads CASRDSDRNTEAFF. In nucleotides, the CDR3 is TGTGCCAGCAGGGATTCGGACAGGAACACTGAAGCTTTCTTT.

CDR3 protein: CASSLQAARNQPQHF. The CDR3 bases are TGTGCCAGCAGCTTACAGGCAGCCCGCAATCAGCCCCAGCATTTT. This chain uses TRBV11-2 with TRBJ1-5; D is ambiguous. From germline, CDR1 is SGHAT and CDR2 FQNNGV. This CDR3 has 15 residues. V was cut by 2 bases and J by 2 bases, with 10 bases left in between. The full variable domain, in which reference TRBV11-2 and TRBJ1-5 provide the parts outside the CDR3, is EAGVAQSPRYKIIEKRQSVAFWCNPISGHATLYWYQQILGQGPKLLIQFQNNGVVDDSQLPKDRFSAERLKGVDSTLKIQPAKLEDSAVYLCASSLQAARNQPQHFGDGTRLSIL.

V and J are TRBV7-2 and TRBJ1-2, with D possibly TRBD1 on 6 matching bases. With 1 base removed from V and 8 bases from J, the gap between germline ends came to 11 bases. The CDR3 has 13 residues. The V gene's germline CDR1 is SGHTA and CDR2 FQGNSA. The CDR3 DNA follows: TGTGCCAGCAGCTTAGGGACAGCGGACGGCTACACCTTC. Protein sequence: CASSLGTADGYTF.

The chain links TRBV6-1 to TRBJ1-1; perhaps TRBD1 as D (5 bases). Trimming removed 3 bases at V and 3 bases at J, with 17 bases between. Germline-derived CDR1 and CDR2 are MNHNS and SASEGT. The CDR3 is made up of 16 amino acids. For the CDR3, the DNA is TGTGCCAGCAGTGATTGGGCAAGGGGTGGTGACACTGAAGCTTTCTTT. It codes for CASSDWARGGDTEAFF.

The chain links TRBV5-1 to TRBJ2-7, with D possibly matching TRBD1 (6 bases). V shed 4 bases and J shed 0 bases, with 14 bases lying between them. CDR1 and CDR2 (germline): SGHRS, YFSETQ. The CDR3 length is 15 residues. The CDR3 spells CASSARGQVSYEQYF. CDR3 in DNA: TGCGCCAGCAGCGCTAGGGGACAAGTCTCCTACGAGCAGTACTTC.

The V call is TRBV5-1, the J call TRBJ2-1; TRBD1 might be the D (5 bases). CDR3 size: 15 residues. Germline CDR1 SGHRS, CDR2 YFSETQ. With 0 bases removed from V and 0 bases from J, the gap between germline ends came to 7 bases. The CDR3 DNA is TGCGCCAGCAGCTTGGGACAGACCTCCTACAATGAGCAGTTCTTC. Protein product: CASSLGQTSYNEQFF.